This TCR beta chain is drawn from a study of cytomegalovirus exposure and HLA in healthy donors. General study results and limits: Subsequent analysis showed first-cohort TCR clusters tending to co-occur in 120 validation repertoires. The study recorded 150 to 200 TCR beta chains that were cytomegalovirus-associated. Using the classifier, cytomegalovirus status was reportedly diagnosed with high specificity and sensitivity. Most sequenced TCRs were rare (though some public TCRs occurred in many donors).

V lost 6 bases, J lost 6 bases, and 6 bases stayed unmatched. CDR1 and CDR2 from the germline V gene are MNHEY and SMNVEV (reference sequence). The CDR3 is made up of 14 amino acids. A note on this clone: Its target is unknown.

The protocol was immunoSEQ multiplex PCR, while the TCRdb copy is restricted to in-frame clones and leaves out a portion. Of roughly 60,000 clones listed, about 93% are singletons. The TCR was taken from a man between 18 and 29 years old in good health and CMV-seronegative. The chain combines TRBV27 with TRBJ2-2, with 8 bases that match TRBD2. The sample taken for sequencing was PBMCs. The CDR3 DNA reads as TGTGCCAGCAGGCCGACTAGCGTCGCCGGGGAGCTGTTTTTT. Translated, it gives CASRPTSVAGELFF.